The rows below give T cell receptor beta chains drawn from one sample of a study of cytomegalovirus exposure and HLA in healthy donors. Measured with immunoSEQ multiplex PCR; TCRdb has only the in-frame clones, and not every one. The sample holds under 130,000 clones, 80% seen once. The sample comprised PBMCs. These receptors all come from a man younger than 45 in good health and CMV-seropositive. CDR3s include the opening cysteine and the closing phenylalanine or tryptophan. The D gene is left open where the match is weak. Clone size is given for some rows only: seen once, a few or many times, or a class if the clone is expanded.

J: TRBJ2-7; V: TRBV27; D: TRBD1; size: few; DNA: TGTGCCAGCAGCCGAGGGACAGGGTACGAGCAGTACTTC; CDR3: CASSRGTGYEQYF
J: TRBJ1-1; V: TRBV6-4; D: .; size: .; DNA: TGTGCCAGCAGTGAAGGGGCAGACACTGAAGCTTTCTTT; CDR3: CASSEGADTEAFF
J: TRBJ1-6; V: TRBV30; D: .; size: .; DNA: TGTGCCTGGAGTGTAGACGGGGATGTCGGAAATTCCCCCCTCCACTTT; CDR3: CAWSVDGDVGNSPLHF
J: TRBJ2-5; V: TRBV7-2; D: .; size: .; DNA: TGTGCCAGCAGCTTGAGGGGGTGGGAGGAGACCCAGTACTTC; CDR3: CASSLRGWEETQYF
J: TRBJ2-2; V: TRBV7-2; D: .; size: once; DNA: TGTGCCAGCAGCTTAAGGCAGGGCGAGCTGTTTTTT; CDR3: CASSLRQGELFF
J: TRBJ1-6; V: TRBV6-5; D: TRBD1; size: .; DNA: TGTGCCAGCAGTACGACAGGGGGCTCTTCACCCCTCCACTTT; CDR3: CASSTTGGSSPLHF
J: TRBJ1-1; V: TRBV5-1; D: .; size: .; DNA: TGCGCCAGCAGCCCCGCTTCCGGGTCAACAAACACTGAAGCTTTCTTT; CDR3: CASSPASGSTNTEAFF
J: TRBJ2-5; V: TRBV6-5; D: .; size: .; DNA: TGTGCCAGCAGCCGGGAGCTGGGGGAGACCCAGTACTTC; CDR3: CASSRELGETQYF
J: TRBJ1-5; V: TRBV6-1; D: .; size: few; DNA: TGTGCCAGCAGTGAACTGGGGCGGATTAGCAATCAGCCCCAGCATTTT; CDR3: CASSELGRISNQPQHF
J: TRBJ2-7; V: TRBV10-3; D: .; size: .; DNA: TGTGCCATGGCCGGGACACGGAGCTCCTACGAGCAGTACTTC; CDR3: CAMAGTRSSYEQYF
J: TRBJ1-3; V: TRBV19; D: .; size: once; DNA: TGTGCCAGTAGTACCTCCAGGGCCCACCAACTCCACTCTGGAAACACCATATATTTT; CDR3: CASSTSRAHQLHSGNTIYF
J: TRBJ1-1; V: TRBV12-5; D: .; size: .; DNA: TGTGCTAGTGCCCGGGGGGGGAACACTGAAGCTTTCTTT; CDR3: CASARGGNTEAFF
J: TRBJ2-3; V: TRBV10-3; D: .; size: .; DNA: TGTGCCATCACAGCGGGCCAGCAATCCACAGATACGCAGTATTTT; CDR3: CAITAGQQSTDTQYF
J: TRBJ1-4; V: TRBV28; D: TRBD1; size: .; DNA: TGTGCCACCTCGATGACAGGGGATAATGAAAAACTGTTTTTT; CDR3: CATSMTGDNEKLFF
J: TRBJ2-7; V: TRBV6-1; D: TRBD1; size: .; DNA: TGTGCCAGCAGCGGGACAGCCTTCCCCTACGAGCAGTACTTC; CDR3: CASSGTAFPYEQYF
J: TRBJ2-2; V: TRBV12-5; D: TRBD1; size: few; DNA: TGTGCTAGTGGTTTGGCTCCCCCGGGACAGGGATTCGGGGAGCTGTTTTTT; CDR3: CASGLAPPGQGFGELFF
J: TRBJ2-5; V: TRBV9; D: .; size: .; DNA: TGTGCCAGCAGCGTAGGCAGATCCCAAGAGACCCAGTACTTC; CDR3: CASSVGRSQETQYF
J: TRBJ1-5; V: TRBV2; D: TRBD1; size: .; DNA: TGTGCCAGCAGTGGACAGGGATCGGGCAATCAGCCCCAGCATTTT; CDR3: CASSGQGSGNQPQHF
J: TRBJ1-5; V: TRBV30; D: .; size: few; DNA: TGTGCCTGGAGTCTACAGGTCAATCAGCCCCAGCATTTT; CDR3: CAWSLQVNQPQHF
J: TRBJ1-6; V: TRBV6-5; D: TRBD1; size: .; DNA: TGTGCCAGCAGTTTGGACAGGACCTATAATTCCCCCCTCCACTTT; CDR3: CASSLDRTYNSPLHF
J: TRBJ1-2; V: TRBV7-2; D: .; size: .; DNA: TGTGCCAGCAGCTTGGCTCGGACTGACAACTATGGCTACACCTTC; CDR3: CASSLARTDNYGYTF
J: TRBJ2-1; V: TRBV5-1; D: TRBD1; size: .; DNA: TGCGCCAGCAGCTGGGGTCCGGGACAGGGGGAGAATGAGCAGTTCTTC; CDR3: CASSWGPGQGENEQFF
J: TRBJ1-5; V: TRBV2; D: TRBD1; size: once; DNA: TGTGCCAGCAGGCGGGACAGGGATCAGCCCCAGCATTTT; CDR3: CASRRDRDQPQHF